Listed here are 17 T cell receptor beta chains from one sample, sequenced in a study of OX40 agonist ivuxolimab in advanced cancers. Libraries were prepared by immunoSEQ multiplex PCR; TCRdb keeps only in-frame clonotypes and omits some of them. In the table there are more than 70,000 clones, about 89% of which are singletons. This material consisted of CD4+ or CD8+ T cells sorted from blood, taken in a trial of the OX40 agonist ivuxolimab. The receptors come from an adult with an advanced solid tumor such as melanoma, head and neck, liver or kidney cancer.

This chain links TRBV2 with TRBJ2-5; the match to TRBD2 covers 8 bases. The DNA end is a closer match to TRBJ2-7, so the J assignment may be wrong. The CDR3 contains 14 residues. CDR1 SNHLY and CDR2 FYNNEI come from the germline V gene. In DNA, the CDR3 is TGTGCCAGCAGTGTTAGCGGGGTGGGTTACGAGCAGTACTTC. Encoded protein: CASSVSGVGYEQYF.

V and J are TRBV2 and TRBJ1-3; 7 bases map to TRBD1. This CDR3 has 14 amino acids. V shed 1 base, J shed 4 bases, and the junction held 1 base outside the gene matches. In germline, CDR1 is SNHLY, CDR2 FYNNEI. CDR3 nucleotides: TGTGCCAGCAGTGAAGGCAGGGGGGGAAACACCATATATTTT. It encodes CASSEGRGGNTIYF.

V gene TRBV5-1 combines with J gene TRBJ2-3; D is possibly TRBD2 (5 bases). The V and J ends lost 0 bases and 2 bases respectively, with 10 bases between them. Germline loops: CDR1 SGHRS, CDR2 YFSETQ. The CDR3 length is 15 residues. The CDR3 DNA sequence: TGCGCCAGCAGCTTGGGAGGGAATCCCACAGATACGCAGTATTTT. Its translation: CASSLGGNPTDTQYF.

The chain carries TRBV11-3 and TRBJ1-6; D call uncertain. The germline V gene encodes CDR1 SGHNT and CDR2 YENEEA. V was cut by 0 bases and J by 1 base, with 13 bases left in between. There are 18 residues in the CDR3. The CDR3 reads CASSLEGDFGSYNSPLHF. The CDR3 region has the DNA TGTGCCAGCAGCTTAGAGGGTGACTTTGGATCCTATAATTCACCCCTCCACTTT.

The chain uses TRBV6-5 and TRBJ1-4; weak D call: TRBD1 (5 bases). V was cut by 6 bases and J by 4 bases, with 15 bases left in between. The CDR3 loop spans 15 amino acids. The V gene's germline CDR1 is MNHEY and CDR2 SVGAGI. CDR3 region: CASRNSGTGNEKLFF. DNA for the CDR3: TGTGCCAGCAGAAACTCCGGGACTGGTAATGAAAAACTGTTTTTT.

The chain has TRBV5-1 and TRBJ2-5, with D possibly being TRBD2 (5 bases). The germline V gene encodes CDR1 SGHRS and CDR2 YFSETQ. Trimming removed 3 bases at V and 4 bases at J, with 22 bases between. This CDR3 contains 17 residues. The CDR3 DNA is TGCGCCAGCAGCTCGGGGTTTACAAGGGTTAATGGAGAGACCCAGTACTTC. This codes for CASSSGFTRVNGETQYF.

V and J are TRBV29-1 and TRBJ1-3; D unresolved. The CDR3 sequence is 13 residues long. The V end lost 2 bases, the J end lost 7 bases, and 12 bases lay between the germline ends. Germline V gives CDR1 SQVTM, CDR2 ANQGSEA. The CDR3 DNA reads as TGCAGCGTTGAATCCCAACGCGACAACACCATATATTTT. This gives the protein CSVESQRDNTIYF.

This chain joins TRBV5-4 and TRBJ2-2; 10 bases match TRBD1. Unmatched junction bases numbered 2, after V lost 3 bases and J lost 0 bases. Germline V gene data show CDR1 as SGHNT and CDR2 as YYREEE (reference sequence). The CDR3 spans 16 residues. In DNA form, the CDR3 reads TGTGCCAGCAGCTGGGACAGGGGAACGAACACCGGGGAGCTGTTTTTT. Protein: CASSWDRGTNTGELFF.

CDR3 sequence: CASSGGGTGSEKLFF. The CDR3 nucleotides are TGTGCCAGCAGTGGGGGGGGGACAGGGAGTGAAAAACTGTTTTTT. The chain employs TRBV28 and TRBJ1-4, with 9 bases identical to TRBD1. The J segment lost 7 bases and the V segment lost 5 bases, leaving 8 bases of the junction unmatched. Germline values: CDR1 MDHEN, CDR2 SYDVKM. The CDR3 is 15 residues long.

CDR3 loop: CATSSRENTEAFF. CDR3 coding DNA: TGTGCCACCAGCTCCCGGGAGAACACTGAAGCTTTCTTT. This sequence joins TRBV15 and TRBJ1-1; D is unresolved. Trimming took off 5 bases at V and 1 base at J, with 8 bases between the two ends. Germline assignment: CDR1 LNHNV and CDR2 YYDKDF (reference sequence). The CDR3 consists of 13 residues.

The genes are TRBV19 and TRBJ1-2; 10 bases fit TRBD1. CDR1 and CDR2 from the germline V gene are LNHDA and SQIVND (reference sequence). V lost 5 bases and J lost 2; bases outside the gene matches: 5. The CDR3 consists of 15 residues. The CDR3 coding sequence is TGTGCCAGTAGTCCGTTGGGACAGGGGAACTATGGCTACACCTTC. This translates into CASSPLGQGNYGYTF.

The J gene is TRBJ1-5, the V gene TRBV4-1, with no clear D. V lost 2 bases, J lost 0 bases, and 14 bases lay in between. The CDR3 is 17 residues long. Germline V gene sequence: CDR1 MGHRA, CDR2 YSYEKL. The CDR3 loop is CASSQPRHPYSNQPQHF. The CDR3 DNA reads as TGCGCCAGCAGCCAACCTCGACACCCTTATAGCAATCAGCCCCAGCATTTT.

V usage is TRBV9 and J usage is TRBJ1-3; no definite D call. The V end lost 5 bases, the J end lost 0 bases, and 3 bases lay between the germline ends. The CDR3 is 12 residues long. The germline V gene encodes CDR1 SGDLS and CDR2 YYNGEE. This CDR3 reads CASRPSGNTIYF. The DNA of the CDR3 is TGTGCCAGCAGACCCTCTGGAAACACCATATATTTT.

The rearrangement joins TRBV28 to TRBJ2-7, with 12 bases aligning to TRBD2. J was trimmed by 6 bases and V by 5 bases; bases with no gene match: 8. This CDR3 contains 15 residues. Germline CDR1 and CDR2: MDHEN and SYDVKM. As DNA, the CDR3 is TGTGCCAGCAGTCTGTCGACTAGCGGGAGTGGCGAGCAGTACTTC. Encoded protein: CASSLSTSGSGEQYF.

The gene calls are TRBV16 and TRBJ2-6; D is ambiguous. Germline V lookup: CDR1 KGHSY, CDR2 FQNENV. Deletions cut 6 bases from V and 2 bases from J, with 11 bases between. The CDR3 loop spans 15 amino acids. In nucleotides, the CDR3 is TGTGCCAGCAGTCCTGAACCGACTGGGGCCAACGTCCTGACTTTC. Translation: CASSPEPTGANVLTF.

The rearrangement joins TRBV5-1 to TRBJ1-1, with TRBD1 identical over 7 bases. Germline CDR1 reads SGHRS; CDR2 reads YFSETQ. The V gene end was trimmed by 4 bases and the J gene end by 4 bases; junction bases not matched to a gene: 13. The CDR3 totals 16 residues. CDR3 loop: CASSPRDSPSGTEAFF. The CDR3 region has the DNA TGCGCCAGCAGCCCCCGGGACAGCCCTTCGGGCACTGAAGCTTTCTTT.

The chain's CDR3 is CASSTPASGDYEQYF. As DNA, the CDR3 is TGTGCCAGCAGTACCCCGGCTAGCGGGGACTACGAGCAGTACTTC. The J gene is TRBJ2-7, the V gene TRBV6-6; 9 bases are shared with TRBD2. J gave up 3 bases and V 5 bases, and 8 bases lay outside the gene matches. CDR3 length: 15 residues. The germline V gene has CDR1 MNHNY and CDR2 SVGAGI (reference sequence).